This TCR beta chain was recorded in a study of cytomegalovirus exposure and HLA in healthy donors. Study in general: Caucasian-associated ancestry cluster membership applied to 75% to 85% of around 400 genotyped donors.

With 4 bases clipped from V and 3 bases from J, the junction kept 5 bases outside the gene matches. Germline CDR1 MNHEY, CDR2 SMNVEV (reference sequence). The CDR3 sequence is 14 residues long. The PCR was carried out with 60 Vbeta primers and 13 Jbeta primers. TCRdb's table, derived via immunoSEQ multiplex PCR, lists solely in-frame clones and lacks some. The table has about 64,000 clones, 77% seen once; the top ten hold more than 5%. Note on this clone: Antigen specificity is unknown.

Points from the study as a whole: Further analysis was carried out later, and it showed several of the most significant clusters appearing linked to common viral pathogens. A later analysis revealed that TCR association rates differed between HLA loci, peaking at DRB1 and bottoming out at HLA-C.

The V and J genes are TRBV27 and TRBJ2-7; 8 positions agree with TRBD1. Specimen: PBMCs. The source of this sequence is a male donor in good health and CMV-seropositive. The CDR3 is CASSSWDRIYEQYF. CDR3 in DNA: TGTGCCAGCAGTTCTTGGGACAGGATCTACGAGCAGTACTTC.